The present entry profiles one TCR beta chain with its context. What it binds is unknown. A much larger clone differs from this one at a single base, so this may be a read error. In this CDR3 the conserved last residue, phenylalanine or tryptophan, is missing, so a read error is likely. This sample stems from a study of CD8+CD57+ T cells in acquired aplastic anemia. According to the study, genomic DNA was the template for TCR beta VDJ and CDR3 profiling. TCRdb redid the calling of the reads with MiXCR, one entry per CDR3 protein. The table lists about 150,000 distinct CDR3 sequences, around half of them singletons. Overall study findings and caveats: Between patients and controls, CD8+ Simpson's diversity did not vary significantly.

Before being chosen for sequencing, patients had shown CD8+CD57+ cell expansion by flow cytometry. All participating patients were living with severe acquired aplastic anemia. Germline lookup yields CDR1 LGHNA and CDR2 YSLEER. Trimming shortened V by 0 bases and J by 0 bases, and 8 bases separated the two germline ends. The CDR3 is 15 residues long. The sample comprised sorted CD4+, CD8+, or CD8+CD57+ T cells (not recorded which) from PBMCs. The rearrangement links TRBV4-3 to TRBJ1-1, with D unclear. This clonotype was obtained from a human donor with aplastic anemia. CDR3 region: CASSQDYRMNTEAFL. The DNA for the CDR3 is TGCGCCAGCAGCCAAGATTACCGGATGAACACTGAAGCTTTCCTT.